Listed below are T cell receptor beta chains from one sample, sequenced in a study of shared clonotypes between healthy human individuals. TCRdb's table, derived via immunoSEQ multiplex PCR, lists solely in-frame clones and lacks some. The sample carries some 530,000 clones, about 78% recorded once. Sequenced: PBMCs. These TCRs come from a woman in her thirties or forties in good health. Some clones in this sample may be carry-over from other donors' samples. Each CDR3 is given with its conserved first and last residue. D genes are given only for firm matches. Size tells how often a clone was seen (once, few, many) or the class of an expanded clone, and some rows leave it out.

CDR3aa	CDR3nt	v_gene	j_gene	d_gene	abundance
CAATPGRSGANVLTF	TGTGCCGCGACCCCAGGGAGGTCCGGGGCCAACGTCCTGACTTTC	TRBV10-3	TRBJ2-6	-	-
CGLGRPDYGYTF	TGTGGGTTGGGGCGTCCAGATTATGGCTACACCTTC	TRBV30	TRBJ1-2	-	-
CASSRDRGNYGYTF	TGTGCCAGCAGCCGGGACAGGGGGAACTATGGCTACACCTTC	TRBV6-5	TRBJ1-2	TRBD1	-
CASSQDGEGGWYGYTF	TGCGCCAGCAGCCAAGATGGGGAAGGGGGCTGGTATGGCTACACCTTC	TRBV4-1	TRBJ1-2	TRBD1	-
CASSIGTAGTGELFF	TGTGCCAGTAGTATTGGCACAGCGGGCACCGGGGAGCTGTTTTTT	TRBV19	TRBJ2-2	-	once
CAWSQRAYGYTF	TGTGCCTGGAGTCAGCGGGCGTACGGCTACACCTTC	TRBV30	TRBJ1-2	-	-
CASSLARDGYGYTF	TGCGCCAGCAGCTTGGCACGGGACGGCTATGGCTACACCTTC	TRBV5-1	TRBJ1-2	-	-
CASSSGTSGIRTDTQYF	TGCGCCAGCAGCTCCGGGACTAGCGGGATAAGGACAGATACGCAGTATTTT	TRBV5-1	TRBJ2-3	TRBD2	-
CAISQILAGEGTQYF	TGTGCCATCAGCCAAATTCTAGCGGGAGAAGGCACGCAGTATTTT	TRBV10-3	TRBJ2-3	TRBD2	-
CASSLRGRRGNQPQHF	TGTGCCAGCAGTTTACGGGGCAGGAGGGGTAATCAGCCCCAGCATTTT	TRBV28	TRBJ1-5	-	many
CASSRGLKNTEAFF	TGTGCCAGCAGCCGGGGATTAAAGAACACTGAAGCTTTCTTT	TRBV11-2	TRBJ1-1	-	-
CASSFGGNTGELFF	TGCGCCAGCAGCTTTGGGGGCAACACCGGGGAGCTGTTTTTT	TRBV5-1	TRBJ2-2	-	-
CASSLAYTGNEQFF	TGCGCCAGCAGCTTGGCCTATACAGGGAATGAGCAGTTCTTC	TRBV5-1	TRBJ2-1	-	-
CASSYSGSGGSEPSTDTQYF	TGTGCCAGCAGTTACAGCGGTAGCGGGGGATCTGAACCTAGCACAGATACGCAGTATTTT	TRBV6-7	TRBJ2-3	TRBD2	-
CASSLDRDYEQYF	TGTGCCAGCAGCTTAGATCGAGACTACGAGCAGTACTTC	TRBV11-2	TRBJ2-7	-	-
CASSTQWSEETQYF	TGTGCCAGCAGCACTCAATGGTCGGAGGAGACCCAGTACTTC	TRBV7-2	TRBJ2-5	-	-
CASSQDGWNYGYTF	TGCGCCAGCAGCCAAGATGGGTGGAACTATGGCTACACCTTC	TRBV4-1	TRBJ1-2	-	-
CASSLNDAQYF	TGCGCCAGCAGCTTGAACGATGCGCAGTACTTC	TRBV5-1	TRBJ2-7	-	-
CASSLYRSPYNEQFF	TGTGCCAGCAGCTTATACCGTTCCCCCTACAATGAGCAGTTCTTC	TRBV7-8	TRBJ2-1	-	-
CASSVRASMGDTQYF	TGTGCCAGCAGCGTAAGGGCTAGCATGGGAGATACGCAGTATTTT	TRBV9	TRBJ2-3	-	few
CASSKTNEAFF	TGTGCCAGCAGCAAAACTAATGAAGCTTTCTTT	TRBV5-4	TRBJ1-1	-	-
CASSVGEGIAKNIQYF	TGTGCCAGCAGCGTAGGTGAGGGAATAGCCAAAAACATTCAGTACTTC	TRBV9	TRBJ2-4	-	-
CASSLDGGPGGYTF	TGTGCCAGCAGCTTGGACGGAGGCCCGGGAGGCTACACCTTC	TRBV5-4	TRBJ1-2	-	-
CAISVTGGLRDTQYF	TGTGCCATCAGTGTGACAGGGGGTCTTAGAGATACGCAGTATTTT	TRBV10-3	TRBJ2-3	TRBD1	once
CASSQGKNQPQHF	TGTGCCAGCAGCCAGGGGAAAAACCAGCCCCAGCATTTT	TRBV2	TRBJ1-5	-	-
CASSVGGGRAINEQFF	TGTGCCAGCAGCGTAGGAGGTGGGAGGGCCATCAATGAGCAGTTCTTC	TRBV9	TRBJ2-1	TRBD2	once
CASSLRGGPQGTYEQYF	TGTGCCAGCAGCCTCCGCGGGGGGCCTCAGGGTACCTACGAGCAGTACTTC	TRBV4-2	TRBJ2-7	TRBD2	-
CASSFSQGGTYEQYF	TGTGCCAGCAGCTTCAGTCAGGGGGGTACCTACGAGCAGTACTTC	TRBV7-6	TRBJ2-7	-	-
CASSQPGQSSGANVLTF	TGTGCCAGCAGCCAACCGGGACAAAGCTCTGGGGCCAACGTCCTGACTTTC	TRBV14	TRBJ2-6	-	-
CASSQTRGETQYF	TGTGCCAGCAGCCAGACACGAGGGGAGACCCAGTACTTC	TRBV27	TRBJ2-5	-	-
CAWQGTTSTDTQYF	TGTGCCTGGCAGGGGACTACTAGCACAGATACGCAGTATTTT	TRBV30	TRBJ2-3	-	-
CASSKVGGQKYYEQYF	TGTGCCAGCAGCAAAGTCGGGGGACAAAAATACTACGAGCAGTACTTC	TRBV21-1	TRBJ2-7	-	many
CASSFSGDRVREQYF	TGTGCCAGCAGCTTCTCAGGGGACAGGGTTCGCGAGCAGTACTTC	TRBV5-5	TRBJ2-7	TRBD1	-
CASSRRAYTDTQYF	TGCGCCAGCAGCAGACGGGCGTACACAGATACGCAGTATTTT	TRBV10-2	TRBJ2-3	-	-
CASSGRLAGGTDTQYF	TGTGCCAGCAGCGGGAGACTAGCGGGAGGAACAGATACGCAGTATTTT	TRBV9	TRBJ2-3	TRBD2	-
CASTVRLAGETQYF	TGTGCCAGCACCGTACGGCTAGCCGGGGAGACCCAGTACTTC	TRBV7-2	TRBJ2-5	-	-